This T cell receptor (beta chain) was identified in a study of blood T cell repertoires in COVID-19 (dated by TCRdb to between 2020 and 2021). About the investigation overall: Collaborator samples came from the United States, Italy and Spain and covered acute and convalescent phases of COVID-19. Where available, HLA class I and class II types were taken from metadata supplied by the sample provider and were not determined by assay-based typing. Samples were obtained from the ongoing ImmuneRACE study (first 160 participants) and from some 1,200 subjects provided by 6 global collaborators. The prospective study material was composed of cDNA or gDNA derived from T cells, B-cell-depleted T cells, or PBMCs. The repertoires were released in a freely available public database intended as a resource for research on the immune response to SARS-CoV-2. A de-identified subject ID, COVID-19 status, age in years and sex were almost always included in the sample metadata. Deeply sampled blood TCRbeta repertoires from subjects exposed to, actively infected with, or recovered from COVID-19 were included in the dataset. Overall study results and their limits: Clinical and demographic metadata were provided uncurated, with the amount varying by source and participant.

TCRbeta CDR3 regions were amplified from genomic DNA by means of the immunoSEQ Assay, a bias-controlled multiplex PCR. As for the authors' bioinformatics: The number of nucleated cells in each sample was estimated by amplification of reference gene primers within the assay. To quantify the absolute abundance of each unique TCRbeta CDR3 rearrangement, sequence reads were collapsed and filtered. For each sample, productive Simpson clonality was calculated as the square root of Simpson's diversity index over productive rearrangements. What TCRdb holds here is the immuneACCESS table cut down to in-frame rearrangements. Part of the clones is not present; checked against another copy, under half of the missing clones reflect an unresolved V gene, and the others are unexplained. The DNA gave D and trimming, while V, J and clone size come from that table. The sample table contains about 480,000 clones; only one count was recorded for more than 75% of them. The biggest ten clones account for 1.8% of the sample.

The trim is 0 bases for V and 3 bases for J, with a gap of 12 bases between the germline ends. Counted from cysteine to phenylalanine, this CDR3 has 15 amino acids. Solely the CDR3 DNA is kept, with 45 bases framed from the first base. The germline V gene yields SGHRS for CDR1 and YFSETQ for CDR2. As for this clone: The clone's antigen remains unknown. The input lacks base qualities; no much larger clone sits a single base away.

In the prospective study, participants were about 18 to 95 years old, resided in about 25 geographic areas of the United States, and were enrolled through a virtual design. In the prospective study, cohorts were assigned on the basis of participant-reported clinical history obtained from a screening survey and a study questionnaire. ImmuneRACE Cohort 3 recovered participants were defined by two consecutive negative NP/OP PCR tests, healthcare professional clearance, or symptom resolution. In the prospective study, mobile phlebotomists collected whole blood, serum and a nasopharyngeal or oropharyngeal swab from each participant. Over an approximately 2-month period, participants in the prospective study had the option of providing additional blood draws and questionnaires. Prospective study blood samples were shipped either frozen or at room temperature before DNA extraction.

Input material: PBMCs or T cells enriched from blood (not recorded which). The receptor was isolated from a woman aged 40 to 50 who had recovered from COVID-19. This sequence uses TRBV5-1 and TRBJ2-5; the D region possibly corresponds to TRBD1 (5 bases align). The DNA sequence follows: TGCGCCAGCAGCTTGGGTCGGTTAGGGGAAGAGACCCAGTACTTC. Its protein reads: CASSLGRLGEETQYF.